This T cell receptor (beta chain) was captured by sequencing in a study of vaccination effects on CD4 cells after COVID-19 (dated by TCRdb to between 2021 and 2024). In the study overall: Each participant got two doses of an mRNA SARS-CoV-2 vaccine, either BNT162b2 or mRNA-1273. In both COVID-19 convalescent patients and infection-naive vaccine recipients, the study compared SARS-CoV-2 spike-specific CD4+ TCR repertoires from before mRNA vaccination with those from after it. Cultures from other donors in the study were sequenced with the Oncomine TCR Beta short-read assay on an Illumina iSeq 100. Pre-vaccine samples were drawn from two convalescent patients 16 days and one week before the first dose, at 142 and 148 days after COVID-19 diagnosis. The full study included 9 to 10 COVID-19 convalescent patients and several SARS-CoV-2-naive healthy vaccine recipients.

In the ViraFEST assay, PBMC were stimulated with viral peptide pools, and antigen-specific CD4+ T cell clonotypes were then identified by expansion using TCR sequencing. After roughly 11 days of culture, CD4+ T cells were isolated with the EasySep CD4+ T cell isolation kit. PCR-confirmed SARS-CoV-2 infection had occurred in convalescent patients between March and December 2020, before the Alpha, Beta and Delta variants emerged in the United States. Around 2.1 million PBMC per well were cultured with approximately 10 ug/ml peptides in IMDM containing approximately 4.7% human AB serum, approximately 9.9 IU/ml IL-2 and gentamicin. An HIV-1 Nef peptide pool was used as the negative control culture condition. On days 3 and 7, half of the culture medium was replaced with fresh IL-2-containing medium. Each peptide stimulation condition was cultured in triplicate wells unless otherwise noted. PBMC were separated from whole blood using Ficoll-Paque Plus gradient centrifugation and were then either cryopreserved at -140C or used fresh. The QIAamp micro DNA kit was used to extract genomic DNA from the cultured CD4+ T cells.

CDR1 and CDR2 are drawn from the germline V gene (reference sequence): MNHEY, SMNVEV. From the cysteine up to the phenylalanine, the CDR3 has a length of 15 residues. This entry keeps only the CDR3 DNA: 45 bases, framed from base 1. Trimming takes 5 bases from V and 0 bases from J, and the germline ends sit 14 bases apart. Results and caveats for the whole study, not just this receptor: For convalescent patients, new clones induced by the vaccine made up most of the post-vaccine spike-reactive repertoire, and these new clones were largely distinct from the clones induced by infection. Both infection-induced and vaccine-induced clones contracted markedly at late post-vaccination timepoints, which is consistent with waning T cell responses. The study was limited by a small number of convalescent patients and lacked early post-infection timepoints.

Receptor libraries were prepared by the immunoSEQ multiplex PCR assay. TCR beta CDR3 sequencing was performed on DNA from the cultured, isolated CD4+ T cells. Regarding the original processing steps: Non-productive TCR sequences were removed, reads were trimmed to the CDR3 region, and CDR3s of at least 7 amino acids were retained. The MANAFEST web app was used to identify antigen-specific clonotypes by comparing expansion in peptide wells with expansion in reference cultures. Positive clones required FDR<0.05 expansion versus reference and all other wells, odds ratio above 5, and frequency above 0.1% in two replicate wells. Clonotypes significantly expanded in SARS-CoV-2 spike wells and in at least one common cold coronavirus spike condition were defined as cross-reactive. Levenshtein distance calculated with the stringdist R package was used to assess CDR3 similarity, and unrooted trees were constructed with ape in R 3.6.1. The table was pulled from immuneACCESS by TCRdb, which kept in-frame rearrangements only. Such tables lose some clones; where checked, under half of the loss comes from unresolved V genes, and the rest has no known cause. The DNA was the basis for D and trimming; V, J and clone size are from that table. The sample table contains 63,000 or so clones; only one count was recorded for about 69% of them. The ten biggest clones cover about 5% of the sample.

In the case of this clone: What this receptor recognizes is not known. Base qualities are not recorded, but no much larger clone differs from it by a single base.

The TCR sequence derives from a human donor who had a prior SARS-CoV-2 infection. The sequenced sample was CD4+ T cells from PBMCs cultured with HIV peptides, obtained before COVID-19 vaccination. In light of the paper, this sample's cell subset or site label describes: HIV-1 Nef peptide pool negative control/reference culture. The V and J segments used are TRBV27 and TRBJ2-7, with the identity of the D gene unclear. The CDR3 protein is CASSPLRRASYEQYF. The DNA sequence is as follows: TGTGCCAGCAGTCCGTTACGGAGAGCCTCCTACGAGCAGTACTTC.